This record covers a single T cell receptor (beta chain). The data derive from a study of OX40 agonist ivuxolimab in advanced cancers. V lost 2 bases and J lost 7, with 2 bases in between. Germline CDR1 SGHVS, CDR2 FNYEAQ. The CDR3 runs to 11 residues. Produced via immunoSEQ multiplex PCR; TCRdb's table is partial and in-frame only. This table holds about 96,000 clones, about nine tenths found once. This TCR was recovered from an adult with an advanced solid tumor such as melanoma, head and neck, liver or kidney cancer. The genes are TRBV7-6 and TRBJ1-4; D call uncertain. This sample comprised CD4+ or CD8+ T cells sorted from blood, obtained in a trial of the OX40 agonist ivuxolimab. CDR3 DNA: TGTGCCAGCAGCTTATCTGAAAAACTGTTTTTT. Amino acid sequence: CASSLSEKLFF.